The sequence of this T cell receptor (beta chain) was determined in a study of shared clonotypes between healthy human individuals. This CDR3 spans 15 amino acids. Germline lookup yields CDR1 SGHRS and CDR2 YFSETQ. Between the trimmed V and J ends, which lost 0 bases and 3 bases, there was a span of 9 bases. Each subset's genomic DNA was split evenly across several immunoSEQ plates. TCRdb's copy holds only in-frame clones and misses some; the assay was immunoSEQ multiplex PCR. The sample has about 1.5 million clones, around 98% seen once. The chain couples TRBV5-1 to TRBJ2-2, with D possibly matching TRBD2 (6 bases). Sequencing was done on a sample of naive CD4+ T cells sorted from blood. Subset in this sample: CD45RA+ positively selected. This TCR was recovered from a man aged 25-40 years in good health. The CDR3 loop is CASSLVGRHTGELFF. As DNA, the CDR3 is TGCGCCAGCAGCTTGGTCGGGAGACACACCGGGGAGCTGTTTTTT.